The 2 T cell receptor beta chains below were found in one sample sequenced in a study of tumor-infiltrating lymphocytes in primary liver carcinoma. Unsorted bulk tissue of about 18-32 mg yielded co-extracted RNA and DNA. With around 490 ng total RNA as template and a constant-region primer, TCR beta cDNA was made. Modified slightly, ARM-PCR produced TCR beta libraries over three nested multiplex PCR rounds. Investigators reported that the first two PCR rounds, at around 9 cycles each, used TRBV1-TRBV30 forward primers with a C-beta reverse primer. TCRdb fed the multiplex PCR reads into MiXCR, producing one record per CDR3 protein. The sample has about 84,000 distinct CDR3 sequences, 65% to 80% seen once. What was sequenced was liver tumor tissue from sampling region 1. Subset of the sample: tumor region T1, superior pole. The receptors come from a man aged 40-49 years with primary liver carcinoma and hepatitis B virus infection.

A remark on this clonotype: Without the conserved terminal phenylalanine or tryptophan, this CDR3 likely stems from a read error. The genes are TRBV6-5 and TRBJ2-3, with 8 bases aligning to TRBD2. The V segment lost 5 bases and the J segment 6 bases; nucleotides outside the gene matches: 10. Germline V gene data show CDR1 as MNHEY and CDR2 as SVGAGI. The CDR3 sequence is 15 residues long. The CDR3: CASSALAGGRDTQYY. The CDR3 coding sequence is TGTGCCAGCAGTGCCCTAGCGGGTGGAAGGGATACGCAGTATTAT.

The chain uses TRBV29-1 and TRBJ2-1; no reliable D call. CDR3 size: 13 residues. Between the trimmed V and J ends, which lost 7 bases and 5 bases, there was a span of 15 bases. Germline V CDR1 and CDR2: SQVTM, ANQGSEA. CDR3 loop: CSARGGTHNEQFF. In DNA, the CDR3 is TGCAGCGCCCGCGGTGGTACCCACAATGAGCAGTTCTTC.